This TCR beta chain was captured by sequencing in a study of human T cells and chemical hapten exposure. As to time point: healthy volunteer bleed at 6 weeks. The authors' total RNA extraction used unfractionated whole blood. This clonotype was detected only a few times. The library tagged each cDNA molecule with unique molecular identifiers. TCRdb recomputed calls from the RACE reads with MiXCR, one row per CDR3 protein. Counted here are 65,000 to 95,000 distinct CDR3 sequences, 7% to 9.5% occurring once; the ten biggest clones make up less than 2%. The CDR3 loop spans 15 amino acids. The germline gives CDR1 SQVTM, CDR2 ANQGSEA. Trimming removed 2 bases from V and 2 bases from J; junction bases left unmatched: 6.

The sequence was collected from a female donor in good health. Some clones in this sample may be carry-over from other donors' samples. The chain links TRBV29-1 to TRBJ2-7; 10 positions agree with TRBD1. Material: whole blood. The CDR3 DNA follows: TGCAGCGTTGAACTCGCCGGGACAGGGGCCTACGAGCAGTACTTC. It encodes CSVELAGTGAYEQYF.